This section outlines one T cell receptor beta chain sequence together with its context. Its antigen is unknown. An end of the junction does not agree with germline; a read error may underlie this. This specimen comes from a study of shared clonotypes between healthy human individuals. Replicate PCRs run on sorted subsets employed 200 to 250 ng DNA, around 27,000 T cell genomes. The assay was immunoSEQ multiplex PCR, and TCRdb's table has in-frame clones only and misses some. The sample lists millions of clones, 95% seen once, with about 0.13% in the top ten. The investigators split CD4+ cells into a CD45RA+ naive subset and a CD45RA-negative memory subset. General study findings and limits: The sharing of about 5% of naive CD4 clonotypes was seen across several donors. Non-shared clonotypes had lower generation probabilities than clonotypes shared by all four sorted-subset donors.

Specimen: naive CD4+ T cells sorted from blood. Subset reported: CD45RA+ positively selected. The receptor comes from a young man in good health.

The chain's CDR3 is CASSLGGNEQLF. In DNA form, the CDR3 reads TGTGCCAGCAGCTTAGGGGGGAATGAGCAGCTCTTC. V gene TRBV5-4 combines with J gene TRBJ2-1; D may be TRBD1 or TRBD2 (6 bases each). This CDR3 comprises 12 residues. Germline V CDR1 and CDR2: SGHNT, YYREEE (reference sequence).